This TCR beta chain derives from a study of T cells in Graves' hyperthyroidism and ophthalmopathy. As for the study in general: Staff took peripheral blood when the initial diagnosis was made, before any treatment began. Study-wide points: A model using 13 V-J features told ophthalmopathy apart from stable hyperthyroidism. Most thyroid clonotypes expanded above 0.001 were also detected in blood.

CDR1 is DFQATT, CDR2 SNEGSKA, per germline (reference sequence). The CDR3 loop spans 12 amino acids. Source material for PBMCs was 10 ml fresh peripheral blood. Authors of the study amplified TCR beta CDR3 regions from RNA transcripts. A first-round RT-PCR of the TCR CDR3 used the HTBI primer set. TCRdb re-called the multiplex PCR reads through MiXCR, storing one row per CDR3 protein. The sample lists a few hundred thousand distinct CDR3 sequences, approximately 15% occurring once. To note about this clonotype: Its antigen remains unidentified. A much larger clonotype is one base distant, so this may be a read error.

The V gene is TRBV20-1, the J gene TRBJ2-5; D is unresolved. The source material was blood. This TCR was sampled from a woman between 18 and 29 years old with Graves' hyperthyroidism. The CDR3 sequence: CSWVRDKEIQYF. For the CDR3, the DNA is TGCAGTTGGGTCCGCGATAAAGAGATCCAGTACTTC.